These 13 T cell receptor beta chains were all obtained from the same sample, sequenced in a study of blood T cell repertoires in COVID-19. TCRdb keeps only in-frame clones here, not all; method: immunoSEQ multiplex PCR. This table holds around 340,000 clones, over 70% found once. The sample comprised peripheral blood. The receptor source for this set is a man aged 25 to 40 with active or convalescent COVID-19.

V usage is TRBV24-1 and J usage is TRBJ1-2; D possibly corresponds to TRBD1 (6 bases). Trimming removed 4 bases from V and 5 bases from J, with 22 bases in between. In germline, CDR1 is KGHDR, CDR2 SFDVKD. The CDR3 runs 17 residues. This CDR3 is CATSEGAGDRDWYGYTF. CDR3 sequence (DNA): TGTGCCACCAGTGAGGGGGCAGGGGACCGGGATTGGTATGGCTACACCTTC.

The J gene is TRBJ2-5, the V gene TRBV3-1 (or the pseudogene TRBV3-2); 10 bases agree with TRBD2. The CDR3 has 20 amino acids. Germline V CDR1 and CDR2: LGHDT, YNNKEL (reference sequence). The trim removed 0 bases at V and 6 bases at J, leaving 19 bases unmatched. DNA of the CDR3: TGTGCCAGCAGCCAAGACGATATGCGGGGCAGCGGGAGGGCCGTGAAGACCCAGTACTTC. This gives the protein CASSQDDMRGSGRAVKTQYF.

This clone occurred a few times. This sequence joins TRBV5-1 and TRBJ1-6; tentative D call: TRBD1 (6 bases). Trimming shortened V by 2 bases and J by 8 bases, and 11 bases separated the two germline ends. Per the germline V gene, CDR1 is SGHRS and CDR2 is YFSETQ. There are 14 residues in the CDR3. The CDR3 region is CASSFSGDDSPLHF. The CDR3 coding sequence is TGCGCCAGCAGCTTTTCAGGGGACGATTCACCCCTCCACTTT. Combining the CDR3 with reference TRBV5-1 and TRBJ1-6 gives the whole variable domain KAGVTQTPRYLIKTRGQQVTLSCSPISGHRSVSWYQQTPGQGLQFLFEYFSETQRNKGNFPGRFSGRQFSNSRSEMNVSTLELGDSALYLCASSFSGDDSPLHFGNGTRLTVT.

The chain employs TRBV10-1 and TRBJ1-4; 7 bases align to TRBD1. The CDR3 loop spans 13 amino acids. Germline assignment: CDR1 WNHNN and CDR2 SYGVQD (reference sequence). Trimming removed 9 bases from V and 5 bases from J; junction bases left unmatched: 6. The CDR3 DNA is TGCGCCAGTACCGGGACAGCAAATGAAAAACTGTTTTTT. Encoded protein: CASTGTANEKLFF.

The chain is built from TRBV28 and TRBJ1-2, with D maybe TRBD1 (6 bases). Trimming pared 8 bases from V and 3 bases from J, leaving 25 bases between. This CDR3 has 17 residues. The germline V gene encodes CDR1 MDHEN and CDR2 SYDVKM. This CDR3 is CASGSNTRGDGDYGYTF. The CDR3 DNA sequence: TGTGCCAGCGGATCCAATACCAGGGGCGACGGGGACTATGGCTACACCTTC.

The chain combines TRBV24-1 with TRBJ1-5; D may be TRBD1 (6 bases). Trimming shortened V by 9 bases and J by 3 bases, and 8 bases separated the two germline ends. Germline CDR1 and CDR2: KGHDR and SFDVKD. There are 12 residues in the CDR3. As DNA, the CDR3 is TGTGCCACCCAGGGGTACAATCAGCCCCAGCATTTT. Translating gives CATQGYNQPQHF.

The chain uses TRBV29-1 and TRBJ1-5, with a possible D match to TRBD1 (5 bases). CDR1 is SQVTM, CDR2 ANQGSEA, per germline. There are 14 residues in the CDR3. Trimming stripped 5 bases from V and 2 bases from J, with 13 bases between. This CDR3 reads CSVQWGAGNQPQHF. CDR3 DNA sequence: TGCAGCGTTCAATGGGGCGCGGGCAATCAGCCCCAGCATTTT. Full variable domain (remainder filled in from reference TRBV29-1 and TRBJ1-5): SAVISQKPSRDICQRGTSLTIQCQVDSQVTMMFWYRQQPGQSLTLIATANQGSEATYESGFVIDKFPISRPNLTFSTLTVSNMSPEDSSIYLCSVQWGAGNQPQHFGDGTRLSIL.

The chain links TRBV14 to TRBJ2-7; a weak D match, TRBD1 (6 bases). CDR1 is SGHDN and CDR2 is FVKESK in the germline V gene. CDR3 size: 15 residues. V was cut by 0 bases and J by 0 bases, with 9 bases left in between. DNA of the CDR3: TGTGCCAGCAGCCAAGAGGGACATTCCTCCTACGAGCAGTACTTC. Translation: CASSQEGHSSYEQYF.

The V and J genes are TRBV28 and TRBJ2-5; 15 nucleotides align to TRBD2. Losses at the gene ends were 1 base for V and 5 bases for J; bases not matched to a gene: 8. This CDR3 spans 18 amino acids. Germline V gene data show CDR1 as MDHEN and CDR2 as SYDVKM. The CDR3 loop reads CASSLLGLAGGTAETQYF. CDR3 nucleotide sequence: TGTGCCAGCAGTTTATTAGGACTAGCGGGAGGGACCGCTGAGACCCAGTACTTC.

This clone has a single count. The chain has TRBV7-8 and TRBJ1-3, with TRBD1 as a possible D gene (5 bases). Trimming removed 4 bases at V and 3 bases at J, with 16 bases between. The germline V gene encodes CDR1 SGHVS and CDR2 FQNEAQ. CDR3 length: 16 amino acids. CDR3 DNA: TGTGCCAGCAGCTCACAGGCCACCGGGGGTGGAAACACCATATATTTT. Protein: CASSSQATGGGNTIYF. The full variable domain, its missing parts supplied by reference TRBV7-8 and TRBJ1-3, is GAGVSQSPRYKVAKRGQDVALRCDPISGHVSLFWYQQALGQGPEFLTYFQNEAQLDKSGLPSDRFFAERPEGSVSTLKIQRTQQEDSAVYLCASSSQATGGGNTIYFGEGSWLTVV.

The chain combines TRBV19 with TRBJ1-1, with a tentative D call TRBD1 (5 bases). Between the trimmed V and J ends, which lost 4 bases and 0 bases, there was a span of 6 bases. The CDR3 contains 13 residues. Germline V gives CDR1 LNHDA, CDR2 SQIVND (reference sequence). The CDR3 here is CASSKQVNTEAFF. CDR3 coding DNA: TGTGCCAGTAGTAAACAGGTGAACACTGAAGCTTTCTTT.

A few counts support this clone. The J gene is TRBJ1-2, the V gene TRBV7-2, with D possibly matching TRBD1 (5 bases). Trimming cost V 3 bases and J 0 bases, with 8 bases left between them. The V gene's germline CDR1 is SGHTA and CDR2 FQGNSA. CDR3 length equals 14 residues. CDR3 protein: CASSLTAANYGYTF. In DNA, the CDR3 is TGTGCCAGCAGCTTGACAGCTGCTAACTATGGCTACACCTTC.

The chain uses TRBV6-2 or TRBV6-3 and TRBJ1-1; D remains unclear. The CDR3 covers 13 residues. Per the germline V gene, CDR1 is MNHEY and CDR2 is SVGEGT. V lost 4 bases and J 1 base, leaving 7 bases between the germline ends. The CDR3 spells CASSFYKNTEAFF. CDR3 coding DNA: TGTGCCAGCAGTTTTTATAAGAACACTGAAGCTTTCTTT.